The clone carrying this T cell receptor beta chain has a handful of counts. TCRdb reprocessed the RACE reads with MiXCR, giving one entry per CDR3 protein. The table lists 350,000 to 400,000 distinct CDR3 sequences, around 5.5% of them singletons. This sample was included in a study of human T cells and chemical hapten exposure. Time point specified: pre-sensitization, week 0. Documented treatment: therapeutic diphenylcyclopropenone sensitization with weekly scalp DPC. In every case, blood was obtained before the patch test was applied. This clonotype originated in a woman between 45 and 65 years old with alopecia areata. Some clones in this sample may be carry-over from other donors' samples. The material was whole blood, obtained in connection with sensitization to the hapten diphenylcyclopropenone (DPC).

CDR3 residues: CSAYTGQNTGELFF. CDR3 DNA: TGCAGTGCTTACACGGGACAAAACACCGGGGAGCTGTTTTTT. This chain connects TRBV20-1 to TRBJ2-2, with D possibly being TRBD1 (6 bases). V lost 5 bases and J 2 bases, leaving 12 bases between the germline ends. The germline gives CDR1 DFQATT, CDR2 SNEGSKA (reference sequence). The CDR3 runs to 14 residues.